Included here is one T cell receptor beta chain sequence, with context. Within the sample, other DNA sequences also encode this same CDR3. The source of the sample is a study of blood T cell repertoires in COVID-19. Study as a whole: Samples taken during acute and convalescent COVID-19 were collected in the United States, Italy and Spain.

This CDR3 has 14 amino acids. Trimming took off 4 bases at V and 1 base at J, with 10 bases between the two ends. Germline loops: CDR1 MDHEN, CDR2 SYDVKM. Sequencing used immunoSEQ multiplex PCR; TCRdb keeps in-frame clones, though not all of them. The sample lists a few hundred thousand clones, 80% to 95% seen once, with around 20% in the top ten. Those who participated ranged in age from 18 to 89 years and resided in some 24 US areas. Cohorts were based on clinical histories the participants reported. The TCR originated in a woman between 25 and 40 years old who had recovered from COVID-19. This rearrangement joins TRBV28 to TRBJ1-1; D may be TRBD1 (6 bases). Sequencing was done on a sample of PBMCs or T cells enriched from blood (not recorded which). CDR3 protein: CASSSGQRNTEAFF. Here the CDR3 DNA reads TGTGCCAGCAGTTCCGGACAGCGGAACACTGAAGCTTTCTTT.